This T cell receptor beta chain is drawn from a study of regulatory T cells in long-lasting Graves disease. With iRepertoire HTBI primers and Arm-PCR of CDR3 regions, TCR beta libraries were built. TCRdb processed the multiplex PCR reads anew with MiXCR; each CDR3 protein has one entry. The sample records some 250,000 distinct CDR3 sequences, around a sixth being singletons. The ends were cut back, 7 bases at V and 1 base at J, with 13 bases in the middle. Per germline, CDR1 DFQATT and CDR2 SNEGSKA (reference sequence). The CDR3 is 13 residues long. In this sample, this clonotype turned up many times. Sample time point: newly diagnosed GD, antithyroid drugs for less than 3 months. After RNA was extracted from PBMCs, the TCR library was made from it. A roughly 10-milliliter sample of peripheral blood was drawn into EDTA tubes. Separately, the same data were catalogued under a study of T cells in Graves' hyperthyroidism and ophthalmopathy.

The chain joins TRBV20-1 to TRBJ1-1; D not resolved. The source of this sequence is a woman aged 25 to 39 with Graves disease. The specimen was peripheral blood mononuclear cells (PBMCs), collected at new diagnosis, from a patient treated with antithyroid drugs. CDR3 amino acids: CSVQRPPNTEAFF. CDR3 nucleotides: TGCAGTGTTCAGCGGCCGCCGAACACTGAAGCTTTCTTT.